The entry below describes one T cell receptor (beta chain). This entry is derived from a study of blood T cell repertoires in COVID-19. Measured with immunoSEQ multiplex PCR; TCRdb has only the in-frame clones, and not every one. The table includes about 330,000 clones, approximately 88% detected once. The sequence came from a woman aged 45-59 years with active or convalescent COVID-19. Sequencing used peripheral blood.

For the CDR3, the DNA is TGTGCCAGCAGCAGAATCCAGGGGACTGAAGCTTTCTTT. Its protein product is CASSRIQGTEAFF. This chain links TRBV11-1 with TRBJ1-1, with D maybe TRBD1 (6 bases). CDR1 is SGHAT, CDR2 FQDESV, per germline (reference sequence). The CDR3 covers 13 residues. V was trimmed by 5 bases and J by 5 bases, leaving 12 bases between them.